A selection of T cell receptor beta chains follows, all from one sample in a study of T cells in Graves' hyperthyroidism and ophthalmopathy. Each CDR3 protein is one row after TCRdb ran MiXCR on the multiplex PCR reads. Found here are around 420,000 distinct CDR3 sequences, about 15% of them singletons; the top ten hold 13% to 15%. Material: blood. These TCRs come from a woman between 18 and 29 years old with Graves' hyperthyroidism. Both conserved end residues are part of each CDR3. Fields, in order: CDR3 length, J gene, clone size, V gene, CDR3 protein. Clone size, where shown, is once, few, many, or a class for clones that have expanded.

15	TRBJ2-7	-	TRBV6-2/TRBV6-3	CASSPIGGAPYEQYF
17	TRBJ2-7	many	TRBV10-3	CAISEVIGVASHYEQYF
15	TRBJ1-4	few	TRBV5-4	CASSVYRGPGEKLFF
15	TRBJ2-1	-	TRBV19	CASRVAGPIYNEQFF
14	TRBJ2-7	-	TRBV20-1	CSAQPWTGTYEQYF
18	TRBJ2-7	-	TRBV11-2	CASSLVPRTSGRYAEQYF
14	TRBJ1-1	many	TRBV27	CASSPTRVNTEAFF
15	TRBJ1-2	few	TRBV5-1	CASRHSTGGYYGYTF
14	TRBJ2-3	many	TRBV20-1	CSASIRGNTDTQYF
14	TRBJ1-5	many	TRBV29-1	CSVGGRGSNQPQHF
13	TRBJ2-5	few	TRBV5-1	CASSLEGLETQYF
16	TRBJ2-2	few	TRBV5-1	CASSFAGTNGPGELFF
16	TRBJ2-3	many	TRBV12-3/TRBV12-4	CASTFRGGHLTDTQYF
18	TRBJ2-6	-	TRBV7-8	CASSLVGLDFSGANVLTF
14	TRBJ2-5	many	TRBV2	CASSRTQGGETQYF
16	TRBJ2-1	-	TRBV10-2	CASSEVGSGGHNEQFF
13	TRBJ2-3	many	TRBV7-8	CASSLAAGKAQYF
13	TRBJ2-5	-	TRBV5-1	CASSLTSRATQYF